A single sample gave rise to the 21 T cell receptor beta chains below, sequenced in a study of long-term antiretroviral therapy in people with HIV. At the survey level, the v3.0 immunoSEQ assay was run. The assay was immunoSEQ multiplex PCR, and TCRdb's table has in-frame clones only and misses some. The sample lists about 40,000 clones; 80% to 90% were seen once. Here the sequenced sample was unsorted PBMCs, taken 1.2 years after starting antiretroviral therapy. These receptors all come from a woman aged 45 to 65 with HIV.

The genes are TRBV7-8 and TRBJ2-5; a weak D match, TRBD1 (6 bases). CDR3 size: 15 residues. Germline-derived CDR1 and CDR2 are SGHVS and FQNEAQ. V lost 1 base and J 5 bases, leaving 14 bases between the germline ends. CDR3 sequence: CASSLGQGRSETQYF. CDR3 nucleotide sequence: TGTGCCAGCAGCTTAGGGCAGGGGCGGTCGGAGACCCAGTACTTC.

This chain connects TRBV5-4 to TRBJ1-4; the match to TRBD1 covers 7 bases. The junction had 14 bases not matched to a gene; V was cut back by 3 bases and J by 3 bases. The CDR3 is made up of 18 amino acids. CDR1 and CDR2 (germline): SGHNT, YYREEE (reference sequence). This CDR3 reads CASSSDGDRGDANEKLFF. The CDR3 DNA is TGTGCCAGCAGCTCTGACGGGGACAGAGGAGATGCTAATGAAAAACTGTTTTTT.

Here the CDR3 reads CATRTGVNEKLFF. The CDR3 DNA reads as TGTGCCACCAGGACAGGCGTTAATGAAAAACTGTTTTTT. The V call is TRBV2, the J call TRBJ1-4, with 7 bases matching TRBD1. CDR1 and CDR2 (germline): SNHLY, FYNNEI. The junction had 6 bases not matched to a gene; V was cut back by 10 bases and J by 4 bases. The CDR3 extends over 13 amino acids. The complete variable domain, with remaining parts taken from reference TRBV2 and TRBJ1-4, reads EPEVTQTPSHQVTQMGQEVILRCVPISNHLYFYWYRQILGQKVEFLVSFYNNEISEKSEIFDDQFSVERPDGSNFTLKIRSTKLEDSAMYFCATRTGVNEKLFFGSGTQLSVL.

The chain has TRBV4-2 and TRBJ2-7, with D possibly matching TRBD1 (6 bases). Per germline, CDR1 LGHNA and CDR2 YNFKEQ. The V end was cut by 2 bases, the J end by 5 bases, with 16 bases between. The CDR3 sequence is 15 residues long. The CDR3 spells CASSQSQGMDDEQYF. The CDR3 bases are TGTGCCAGCAGCCAAAGTCAGGGGATGGATGACGAGCAGTACTTC.

The rearrangement joins TRBV11-2 to TRBJ2-7; 11 bases are shared with TRBD1. Germline CDR1 and CDR2: SGHAT and FQNNGV. V shed 1 base, J shed 3 bases, and the junction held 2 bases outside the gene matches. CDR3 length equals 15 residues. CDR3 region: CASSLGGTGGYEQYF. DNA for the CDR3: TGTGCCAGCAGCTTAGGAGGGACAGGGGGCTACGAGCAGTACTTC.

This rearrangement joins TRBV5-6 to TRBJ2-5; 8 bases map to TRBD2. CDR3 size: 15 residues. With V trimmed by 0 bases and J by 5 bases, 6 bases remained unmatched. Germline CDR1 reads SGHDT; CDR2 reads YYEEEE. The CDR3 nucleotides read TGTGCCAGCAGCTTGGACGGGGGGGCCTGGGAGACCCAGTACTTC. Translated: CASSLDGGAWETQYF.

The V gene is TRBV5-1, the J gene TRBJ1-1, with 8 bases matching TRBD1. V lost 1 base to trimming and J lost 1 base; unmatched junction nucleotides: 12. CDR1 is SGHRS, CDR2 YFSETQ, per germline. This CDR3 region has 18 residues. The CDR3 DNA is TGCGCCAGCAGCTTGAGGGCACAGGGGGAAGGAGGGAACACTGAAGCTTTCTTT. It is translated as CASSLRAQGEGGNTEAFF.

J is TRBJ2-2 and V is TRBV4-3; 7 nucleotides align to TRBD1. The CDR3 spans 16 residues. The ends lost 0 bases at V and 3 bases at J; junction bases unmatched: 4. The germline gives CDR1 LGHNA, CDR2 YSLEER. This CDR3 reads CASSQEKGAYTGELFF. CDR3 nucleotide sequence: TGCGCCAGCAGCCAAGAAAAGGGGGCATACACCGGGGAGCTGTTTTTT.

This sequence joins TRBV7-2 and TRBJ2-2; D is unresolved. Germline CDR1 reads SGHTA; CDR2 reads FQGNSA. This CDR3 has 14 amino acids. Between the trimmed V and J ends, which lost 5 bases and 3 bases, there was a span of 10 bases. CDR3 in DNA: TGTGCCAGCAGCCTCTCCACGGACACCGGGGAGCTGTTTTTT. Amino acids: CASSLSTDTGELFF.

This chain uses TRBV15 with TRBJ2-5; perhaps TRBD2 as D (6 bases). Trimming removed 0 bases at V and 5 bases at J, with 13 bases between. There are 15 residues in the CDR3. Germline lookup yields CDR1 LNHNV and CDR2 YYDKDF (reference sequence). The CDR3 sequence: CATSRDGGREETQYF. The CDR3 coding sequence is TGTGCCACCAGCAGAGACGGGGGTCGGGAGGAGACCCAGTACTTC.

The V call is TRBV9, the J call TRBJ2-7; 10 bases map to TRBD1. Germline CDR1 is SGDLS and CDR2 is YYNGEE. The CDR3 totals 19 residues. V shed 4 bases and J 2 bases; nucleotides not matched to a gene: 18. The CDR3 nucleotides read TGTGCCAGCAGCTCCGGTCCTTATCTGAGGGGACAGGGGACCTACGAGCAGTACTTC. Translation gives CASSSGPYLRGQGTYEQYF.

The rearrangement links TRBV7-6 to TRBJ2-1, with 11 positions matching TRBD2. With 5 bases clipped from V and 4 bases from J, the junction kept 4 bases outside the gene matches. The CDR3 covers 15 residues. The germline gives CDR1 SGHVS, CDR2 FNYEAQ. CDR3: CASSPLAGGYNEQFF. CDR3 sequence (DNA): TGTGCCAGCAGCCCTTTAGCGGGGGGGTACAATGAGCAGTTCTTC.

CDR3 protein: CAISASGRGGTDTQYF. The DNA for the CDR3 is TGTGCCATCAGTGCAAGCGGGAGGGGGGGCACAGATACGCAGTATTTT. V is TRBV10-3 and J is TRBJ2-3, with 10 bases identical to TRBD2. In germline, CDR1 is ENHRY, CDR2 SYGVKD. The CDR3 extends over 16 amino acids. After removal of 4 bases from V and 1 base from J, the junction contained 5 bases not matched to a gene.

The chain joins TRBV6-5 to TRBJ2-7; 10 nucleotides align to TRBD1. Trimming cost V 5 bases and J 3 bases; bases outside gene matches: 4. CDR1 is MNHEY, CDR2 SVGAGI, per germline. This CDR3 comprises 14 residues. Here the CDR3 DNA reads TGTGCCAGCAGTCAGGACAGGGGGATCTACGAGCAGTACTTC. Amino acid sequence: CASSQDRGIYEQYF.

J is TRBJ2-3 and V is TRBV27; TRBD1 might be the D (6 bases). CDR1 is MNHEY and CDR2 is SMNVEV in the germline V gene (reference sequence). V gave up 8 bases and J gave up 1 base, with 10 bases separating them. The CDR3 runs 13 residues. CDR3 nucleotides: TGTGCCAGCGCGACAGGCGGCACAGATACGCAGTATTTT. Translation gives CASATGGTDTQYF.

The V and J genes are TRBV5-1 and TRBJ1-1; TRBD1 might be the D (6 bases). V was shortened by 4 bases and J by 5 bases, with 18 bases between the two germline ends. Germline loops: CDR1 SGHRS, CDR2 YFSETQ. This CDR3 comprises 15 residues. CDR3 nucleotides: TGCGCCAGCAGCGCCCTAACAGGAGGGGGAACTGAAGCTTTCTTT. Translated: CASSALTGGGTEAFF.

The gene calls are TRBV7-8 and TRBJ2-7, with D perhaps TRBD1 or TRBD2 (5 bases each). Trimming removed 5 bases from V and 3 bases from J, with 11 bases in between. The CDR3 runs to 13 residues. Per germline, CDR1 SGHVS and CDR2 FQNEAQ. CDR3 nucleotide sequence: TGTGCCAGCAGCCCCGGGACCTACTACGAGCAGTACTTC. This gives the protein CASSPGTYYEQYF. The complete variable domain, with remaining parts taken from reference TRBV7-8 and TRBJ2-7, reads GAGVSQSPRYKVAKRGQDVALRCDPISGHVSLFWYQQALGQGPEFLTYFQNEAQLDKSGLPSDRFFAERPEGSVSTLKIQRTQQEDSAVYLCASSPGTYYEQYFGPGTRLTVT.

The V gene is TRBV7-6, the J gene TRBJ2-7; possible D gene TRBD1, 5 bases. V lost 2 bases and J 5 bases, leaving 13 bases between the germline ends. Germline CDR1 SGHVS, CDR2 FNYEAQ. This CDR3 spans 14 amino acids. This CDR3 is CASSLQGLGDEQYF. CDR3 coding DNA: TGTGCCAGCAGCTTACAGGGTCTAGGGGACGAGCAGTACTTC.

The chain employs TRBV19 and TRBJ2-5; possibly TRBD1 for D (7 bases). CDR3 length equals 14 residues. Germline-derived CDR1 and CDR2 are LNHDA and SQIVND (reference sequence). The V end was cut by 3 bases, the J end by 4 bases, with 12 bases between. The CDR3 here is CASSMGQGGETQYF. CDR3 nucleotide sequence: TGTGCCAGTAGTATGGGGCAGGGGGGAGAGACCCAGTACTTC. The entire variable domain, with the rest obtained from reference TRBV19 and TRBJ2-5, is as follows: DGGITQSPKYLFRKEGQNVTLSCEQNLNHDAMYWYRQDPGQGLRLIYYSQIVNDFQKGDIAEGYSVSREKKESFPLTVTSAQKNPTAFYLCASSMGQGGETQYFGPGTRLLVL.

The rearrangement links TRBV6-6 to TRBJ1-4; D not certain. The CDR3 contains 12 residues. Germline V CDR1 and CDR2: MNHNY, SVGAGI (reference sequence). V was cut by 8 bases and J by 7 bases, with 11 bases left in between. This chain's CDR3 is CASEEGREKLFF. DNA for the CDR3: TGTGCCAGCGAAGAAGGTCGTGAAAAACTGTTTTTT.

The J gene is TRBJ2-7, the V gene TRBV19; D is possibly TRBD2 (7 bases). Germline-derived CDR1 and CDR2 are LNHDA and SQIVND (reference sequence). The CDR3 sequence is 19 residues long. The CDR3 reads CAPALRDIPWGGSSYEQYF. The CDR3 region has the DNA TGTGCGCCGGCCCTCCGGGACATTCCATGGGGAGGGAGTTCCTACGAGCAGTACTTC.